This T cell receptor beta chain was recovered during a study of blood T cell repertoires in COVID-19. Study context: Collection of acute and convalescent COVID-19 samples took place in the United States, Italy and Spain. PBMCs, B-cell-depleted T cells, or T cells provided the cDNA or gDNA that made up the material.

Per the study methods: Cell counts per sample came from amplifying reference gene primers. Profiled with immunoSEQ multiplex PCR; TCRdb holds only in-frame clones, not every one. V, J and clone size were drawn from that table, and D and trimming were deduced from the DNA. The sample lists roughly 90,000 clones, more than 75% occurring once. This clone was counted once. Trimming took 4 bases from V and 2 from J, leaving 17 bases between them. The length of the CDR3 is 16 residues. Germline assignment: CDR1 SGHNT and CDR2 YYREEE (reference sequence). Sequencing was performed on peripheral blood. The V and J genes are TRBV5-4 and TRBJ2-3, with unresolved D. The receptor's source is a human donor in a cohort sampled during active COVID-19. In DNA, the CDR3 is TGTGCCAGCAGCCCCACCGGCGGCTCCTTCACAGATACGCAGTATTTT. It yields the protein CASSPTGGSFTDTQYF.